One sample yielded the 19 T cell receptor beta chains listed below, sequenced in a study of blood T cell dynamics during melanoma immunotherapy. The time point is: week 3, after first cycle of checkpoint inhibitor. The repertoire was sequenced with immunoSEQ multiplex PCR; TCRdb's copy has only in-frame clones and lacks some. The sample has about 8,600 clones; about 85% are singletons. The sample here was blood, taken from a patient treated with checkpoint blockade. The source is a human donor with melanoma.

The V call is TRBV20-1, the J call TRBJ2-5; D unclear. Germline V gene lookup returns CDR1 DFQATT and CDR2 SNEGSKA (reference sequence). The CDR3 runs 11 residues. Deletions cut 3 bases from V and 3 bases from J, with 5 bases between. The DNA of the CDR3 is TGCAGTGCTAGCAGAGAAGAGACCCAGTACTTC. It translates to CSASREETQYF.

This chain joins TRBV27 and TRBJ2-1; no definite D call. V lost 3 bases to trimming and J lost 6 bases, with 12 bases between them. CDR1 MNHEY and CDR2 SMNVEV come from the germline V gene (reference sequence). This CDR3 is built from 14 residues. In DNA form, the CDR3 reads TGTGCCAGCAGTTTCCAAGGACCAATCAATGAGCAGTTCTTC. This codes for CASSFQGPINEQFF.

This clone is medium-sized by share. The genes are TRBV27 and TRBJ2-7; TRBD1 aligns across 8 bases. The CDR3 is 14 residues long. Germline lookup yields CDR1 MNHEY and CDR2 SMNVEV (reference sequence). The J segment lost 5 bases and the V segment lost 7 bases, leaving 10 bases of the junction unmatched. CDR3 in DNA: TGTGCCAGCAAGAATAGACAGGGGAACAACGAGCAGTACTTC. It yields the protein CASKNRQGNNEQYF.

This chain links TRBV7-9 with TRBJ1-4, with 12 bases lining up with TRBD1. Germline lookup yields CDR1 SEHNR and CDR2 FQNEAQ (reference sequence). J was trimmed by 7 bases and V by 5 bases; bases with no gene match: 5. This CDR3 is built from 15 residues. CDR3 sequence: CASSPGTGGFEKLFF. For the CDR3, the DNA is TGTGCCAGCAGCCCGGGGACAGGGGGCTTTGAAAAACTGTTTTTT.

The chain joins TRBV25-1 to TRBJ2-7; D gene ambiguous. The CDR3 is 13 residues long. V lost 6 bases, J lost 3 bases, and 12 bases lay in between. Germline V gene lookup returns CDR1 MGHDK and CDR2 SYGVNS. The DNA of the CDR3 is TGTGCCAGCAGGGGTATGACCAACTACGAGCAGTACTTC. Encoded protein: CASRGMTNYEQYF.

The chain links TRBV29-1 to TRBJ1-5; 11 positions match TRBD1. Per germline, CDR1 SQVTM and CDR2 ANQGSEA. Germline trimming cut 2 bases from V and 7 bases from J; bases unmatched to any gene: 4. The CDR3 length is 14 residues. CDR3 region: CSVETGTGGQPQHF. The CDR3 DNA is TGCAGCGTTGAAACCGGGACAGGGGGACAGCCCCAGCATTTT.

The chain is built from TRBV5-6 and TRBJ1-1; D remains ambiguous. V dropped 5 bases and J dropped 3 bases, with 11 bases sitting between them. Germline V lookup: CDR1 SGHDT, CDR2 YYEEEE. The CDR3 totals 13 residues. In nucleotides, the CDR3 is TGTGCCAGCAGTCCTGGCGGGTACACTGAAGCTTTCTTT. Encoded protein: CASSPGGYTEAFF.

The table lists this clone with a count of one. The V call is TRBV6-6, the J call TRBJ2-1; no reliable D call. V was trimmed by 0 bases and J by 10 bases, leaving 4 bases between them. Germline values: CDR1 MNHNY, CDR2 SVGAGI (reference sequence). The CDR3 spans 11 residues. The CDR3 region has the DNA TGTGCCAGCAGTTACTCCAGGGAGCAGTTCTTC. Residues: CASSYSREQFF.

The chain carries TRBV15 and TRBJ1-2, with 8 bases that match TRBD1. This CDR3 is built from 14 residues. CDR1 and CDR2 (germline): LNHNV, YYDKDF (reference sequence). J lost 7 bases, V lost 1 base, and 5 bases had no gene match. Here the CDR3 DNA reads TGTGCCACCAGCAGAGCGGACAGGGCGGGTGGCTACACCTTC. This codes for CATSRADRAGGYTF.

The V gene is TRBV5-4, the J gene TRBJ2-7; D is undetermined. The CDR3 contains 13 residues. The germline V gene encodes CDR1 SGHNT and CDR2 YYREEE (reference sequence). V was trimmed by 2 bases and J by 0 bases, leaving 6 bases between them. The CDR3 is CASSFSDSYEQYF. CDR3 DNA sequence: TGTGCCAGCAGCTTCAGCGACTCCTACGAGCAGTACTTC.

V usage is TRBV18 and J usage is TRBJ1-4; 7 nucleotides line up with TRBD1. The trim removed 4 bases at V and 0 bases at J, leaving 8 bases unmatched. CDR3 length: 17 amino acids. Germline CDR1 KGHSH, CDR2 LQKENI. CDR3 nucleotide sequence: TGTGCCAGCTCACTGAGTAGGGGACAGTCAACTAATGAAAAACTGTTTTTT. Protein product: CASSLSRGQSTNEKLFF.

The DNA for the CDR3 is TGTGCCAGCGGTCATGAAGACAGGGTCCACGAGCAGTACTTC. This gives the protein CASGHEDRVHEQYF. The rearrangement joins TRBV2 to TRBJ2-5; 7 bases fit TRBD1. Gene TRBJ2-7 matches the end of the DNA better, so the J call may be wrong. Germline CDR1 SNHLY, CDR2 FYNNEI. The CDR3 totals 14 residues.

The chain joins TRBV10-3 to TRBJ2-7; possibly TRBD1 for D (6 bases). Germline values: CDR1 ENHRY, CDR2 SYGVKD. The CDR3 spans 15 residues. V lost 4 bases and J 2 bases, leaving 15 bases between the germline ends. The CDR3 region is CAISADGQKAYEQYF. The CDR3 nucleotides read TGTGCCATCAGTGCAGACGGACAGAAAGCCTACGAGCAGTACTTC.

V and J are TRBV4-1 and TRBJ1-5, with 9 bases aligning to TRBD1. The V segment lost 4 bases and the J segment 5 bases; nucleotides outside the gene matches: 9. This CDR3 has 16 residues. CDR1 and CDR2 (germline): MGHRA, YSYEKL. CDR3: CASSRDSGQGYQPQHF. CDR3 nucleotide sequence: TGCGCCAGCAGCCGGGATTCGGGACAGGGATATCAGCCCCAGCATTTT.

The chain uses TRBV27 and TRBJ2-3; D is perhaps TRBD2 (5 bases). CDR3 length equals 15 residues. V was pared by 6 bases and J by 4 bases, with 17 bases between. CDR1 is MNHEY, CDR2 SMNVEV, per germline (reference sequence). DNA for the CDR3: TGTGCCAGCAGAACGGGGTCCCTTAAATCAGATACGCAGTATTTT. Translated: CASRTGSLKSDTQYF.

The rearrangement joins TRBV10-1 to TRBJ1-4; D may be TRBD1 (5 bases). Germline V gives CDR1 WNHNN, CDR2 SYGVQD (reference sequence). The V end lost 10 bases, the J end lost 8 bases, and 23 bases lay between the germline ends. This CDR3 contains 15 residues. As DNA, the CDR3 is TGCGCCACTAATCCCGGGAACAGGCGGAGGGAAAAACTGTTTTTT. Translating gives CATNPGNRRREKLFF.

This chain links TRBV6-5 with TRBJ1-4; D is uncertain. In germline, CDR1 is MNHEY, CDR2 SVGAGI. Trimming left V 0 bases short and J 3 bases short, with 8 bases between. The CDR3 consists of 15 residues. CDR3 bases: TGTGCCAGCAGTTACTCGAACGGAGCTAATGAAAAACTGTTTTTT. This codes for CASSYSNGANEKLFF.

The sample holds one count of this clone. The CDR3 here is CASSTGHPTGELFF. The CDR3 DNA reads TGTGCCAGCAGTACCGGACACCCCACCGGGGAGCTGTTTTTT. This chain joins TRBV2 and TRBJ2-2; D may be TRBD1 (5 bases). CDR3 size: 14 residues. V dropped 5 bases and J dropped 4 bases, with 11 bases sitting between them. The germline gives CDR1 SNHLY, CDR2 FYNNEI. Together with reference TRBV2 and TRBJ2-2, the CDR3 gives the full variable domain: EPEVTQTPSHQVTQMGQEVILRCVPISNHLYFYWYRQILGQKVEFLVSFYNNEISEKSEIFDDQFSVERPDGSNFTLKIRSTKLEDSAMYFCASSTGHPTGELFFGEGSRLTVL.

This sequence joins TRBV11-2 and TRBJ2-7, with D perhaps matching TRBD2 (5 bases). CDR1 and CDR2 (germline): SGHAT, FQNNGV. The V and J ends lost 5 bases and 11 bases respectively, with 13 bases between them. This CDR3 spans 11 amino acids. The CDR3 DNA follows: TGTGCCAGCAGCCCGGGGTCAGGAGAGTACTTC. Residues: CASSPGSGEYF.